This TCR beta chain appears in the sequencing data of a study of control samples from healthy donors and cancer patients. Produced via immunoSEQ multiplex PCR; TCRdb's table is partial and in-frame only. The table records about 140,000 clones, approximately 90% of them present only once. Germline-derived CDR1 and CDR2 are SGDLS and YYNGEE. The CDR3 extends over 15 amino acids. Trimming cost V 4 bases and J 5 bases, with 16 bases left between them. The sample taken for sequencing was blood. This TCR was recovered from a woman younger than 45 in good health. The chain has TRBV9 and TRBJ2-1; the D gene is possibly TRBD1 (6 bases). CDR3 residues: CASSFRDTLNNEQFF. The CDR3 DNA reads TGTGCCAGCAGCTTCCGGGACACCCTAAACAATGAGCAGTTCTTC.